The rows below give T cell receptor beta chains drawn from one sample of a study of shared clonotypes between healthy human individuals. This table comes from immunoSEQ multiplex PCR, and its TCRdb copy is limited to in-frame clones, with some not included. The table includes 2,500,000 or so clones, over 85% detected once. The sequenced sample was naive CD4+ T cells from PBMCs. The receptors come from a young man in good health. Some clones in this sample may be carry-over from other donors' samples. Each CDR3 is given with its conserved first and last residue.

v_gene,j_gene,CDR3aa
TRBV6-4,TRBJ1-1,CASSMRADTEAFF
TRBV2,TRBJ2-7,CASSGRARIPYEQYF
TRBV11-2,TRBJ2-7,CASSTHRGAFIYEQYF
TRBV5-1,TRBJ2-1,CASTGTGGNNEQFF
TRBV4-1,TRBJ2-2,CASSQERTYPGELFF
TRBV5-4,TRBJ1-4,CASSFGTAGEKLFF
TRBV19,TRBJ2-1,CASSMGRYNEQFF
TRBV28,TRBJ2-7,CASSSGTVTYEQYF
TRBV5-3,TRBJ2-5,CARSPGTSGDQETQYF
TRBV15,TRBJ2-3,CATSRQPFSGSSDTQYF
TRBV7-2,TRBJ2-1,CASSLAQFGLAGREQFF
TRBV2,TRBJ1-3,CASSDQAGLGNTIYF
TRBV10-3,TRBJ2-2,CAIRGTGIAGELFF
TRBV4-1,TRBJ1-2,CASSQEGRVGYTF
TRBV5-4,TRBJ2-7,CASSLVGTGSAEQYF
TRBV4-2,TRBJ2-5,CASSQGEPETQYF
TRBV7-2,TRBJ2-7,CASSLGGSSLYEQYF
TRBV28,TRBJ1-4,CASRRTGRANEKLFF
TRBV27,TRBJ2-7,CASSLRRFLYEQYF
TRBV9,TRBJ1-2,CASSPGGASTGIYGYTF
TRBV15,TRBJ2-3,CATSGRQTYYTDTQYF
TRBV7-3,TRBJ2-2,CAVGRRETGELFF
TRBV7-2,TRBJ2-3,CASSPTTKNSDTQYF
TRBV23-1,TRBJ2-7,CASSQRRTGVPSYEQYF
TRBV9,TRBJ1-2,CASSPQGAGYGYTF
TRBV6-5,TRBJ1-2,CASSLRTVGSGYTF
TRBV4-2,TRBJ2-5,CASSQDPAGVETQYF
TRBV7-2,TRBJ2-2,CASSLFSQGARTGELFF
TRBV7-9,TRBJ2-2,CASRPPGQGARTGELFF
TRBV19,TRBJ1-3,CASRGPRADGSGNTIYF
TRBV9,TRBJ2-3,CASTRTSGSTDTQYF
TRBV11-3,TRBJ2-5,CASSLGTGMGEETQYF
TRBV2,TRBJ1-1,CASRVGGGEAFF
TRBV7-6,TRBJ2-3,CASSYSGQDTQYF
TRBV30,TRBJ1-6,CAWSENVNSPLHF
TRBV6-5,TRBJ1-5,CASSYSILAPQHF
TRBV18,TRBJ1-1,CASSPPIGSSEAFF
TRBV6-1,TRBJ1-5,CASSGRTGRVRPQHF
TRBV5-6,TRBJ2-1,CASSLGLTGGELDEQFF
TRBV6-5,TRBJ2-1,CASSYGGGRESDEQFF
TRBV15,TRBJ1-4,CATSLQGALGNEKLFF
TRBV18,TRBJ1-4,CASSPVSGVDEKLFF
TRBV11-3,TRBJ2-1,CASSRTGYNEQFF
TRBV5-1,TRBJ2-2,CASSLGVGRDTGELFF
TRBV7-9,TRBJ2-1,CASSLDTGTNEQFF